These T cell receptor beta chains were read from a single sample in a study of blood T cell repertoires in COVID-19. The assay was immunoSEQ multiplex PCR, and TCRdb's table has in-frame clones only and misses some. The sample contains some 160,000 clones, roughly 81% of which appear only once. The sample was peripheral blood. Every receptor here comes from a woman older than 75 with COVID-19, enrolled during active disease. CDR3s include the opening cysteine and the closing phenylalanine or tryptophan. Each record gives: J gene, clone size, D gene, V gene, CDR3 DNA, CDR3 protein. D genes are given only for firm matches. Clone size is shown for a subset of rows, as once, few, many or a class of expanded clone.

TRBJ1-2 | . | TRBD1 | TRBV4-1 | TGCGCCAGCAGCGAACAGGGGAACTATGGCTACACCTTC | CASSEQGNYGYTF
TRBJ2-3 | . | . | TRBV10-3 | TGTGCCACCACACCGGACGGGAGAAAAAGAACAGATACGCAGTATTTT | CATTPDGRKRTDTQYF
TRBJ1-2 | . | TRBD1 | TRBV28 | TGTGCCAGCAGTTTAAAGGGGGCCTTCGGCGGCTACACCTTC | CASSLKGAFGGYTF
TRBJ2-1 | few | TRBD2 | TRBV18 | TGTGCCAGCTCACCGCCGGGACTAGCGAAATCCCAGCAGTTCTTC | CASSPPGLAKSQQFF
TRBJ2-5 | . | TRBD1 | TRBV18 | TGTGCCAGCTCAGCAAACAGGGGTAAAGAGACCCAGTACTTC | CASSANRGKETQYF
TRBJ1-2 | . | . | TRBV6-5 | TGTGCCAGCAGACCGACAGAAGGGAATGGCTACACCTTC | CASRPTEGNGYTF
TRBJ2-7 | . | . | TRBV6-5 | TGTGCCAGCAGTTACTCGGGGGGCGAGCAGTACTTC | CASSYSGGEQYF
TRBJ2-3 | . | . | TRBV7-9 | TGTGCCAGCAGCTTAGTATGGGGCCTCGAGTATTTT | CASSLVWGLEYF
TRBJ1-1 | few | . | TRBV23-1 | TGCGCCAGCACCCCTCCTGGGCGCATGAACACTGAAGCTTTCTTT | CASTPPGRMNTEAFF
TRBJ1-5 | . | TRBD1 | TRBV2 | TGTGCCACTACGAGGGACAGCGGAGGTAATCAGCCCCAGCATTTT | CATTRDSGGNQPQHF
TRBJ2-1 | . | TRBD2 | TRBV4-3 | TGCGCCAGCAGCCAGCGACTAGCGGGGATTGTCTCCTACAATGAGCAGTTCTTC | CASSQRLAGIVSYNEQFF
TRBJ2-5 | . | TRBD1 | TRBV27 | TGTGCCAGCAGCCATGACAGGGGGCTTCAGACCCAGTACTTC | CASSHDRGLQTQYF
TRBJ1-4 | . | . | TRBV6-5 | TGTGCCACCTCGAGACAGGTCGGCAATGAAAAACTGTTTTTT | CATSRQVGNEKLFF
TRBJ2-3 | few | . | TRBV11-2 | TGTGCCAGCAGCTTACTTCCCCCCGGGGGAGATACGCAGTATTTT | CASSLLPPGGDTQYF
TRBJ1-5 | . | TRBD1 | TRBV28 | TGTGCCAGCAACAGGGGAGGCAATCAGCCCCAGCATTTT | CASNRGGNQPQHF